This note documents a single T cell receptor beta chain sequence. The data derive from a study of blood T cell repertoires in COVID-19. Source study methods: Amplification of reference gene primers was used by the study to estimate nucleated cell counts. This table comes from immunoSEQ multiplex PCR, and its TCRdb copy is limited to in-frame clones, with some not included. The V and J calls and clone size are taken from that table; D and trimming were inferred from the DNA. The sample records over 400,000 clones, roughly 85% being singletons. V was shortened by 5 bases and J by 2 bases, with 21 bases between the two germline ends. This CDR3 has 17 amino acids. Germline V gives CDR1 SGHVS, CDR2 FNYEAQ.

The sample was peripheral blood. This chain links TRBV7-6 with TRBJ1-2; tentatively, D is TRBD1 (6 bases). This clonotype originated in a woman in her twenties or thirties with active or convalescent COVID-19. In DNA form, the CDR3 reads TGTGCCAGCAGCAACCCCGCGGGTGGGGGGGGCAACTATGGCTACACCTTC. Encoded protein: CASSNPAGGGGNYGYTF.